This entry is about one TCR beta chain. What this receptor recognizes is not known. One base away there is no much larger clone; base qualities are not given. TCRbeta CDR3 regions were amplified from genomic DNA by means of the immunoSEQ Assay, a bias-controlled multiplex PCR. Processing in the source paper ran as follows. The number of nucleated cells in each sample was estimated by amplification of reference gene primers within the assay. Sequence reads were collapsed and filtered to measure the absolute abundance of every unique TCRbeta CDR3 rearrangement. Productive Simpson clonality was computed per sample as the square root of Simpson's diversity index over productive rearrangements. TCRdb mirrors the immuneACCESS table, restricted to in-frame sequences. Some clones are absent from its copies; in checked studies, under half trace to an unresolved V gene, and the reason for the others is unknown. V, J and clone size reflect that table, while D and trimming were determined from the DNA. The table for this sample lists 310,000 or so clones; more than 75% of them were counted only once. 1% of the sample goes to the ten largest clones.

Whole blood was collected in K2EDTA tubes by collaborating institutions according to the institutions' own protocols. Collaborator samples were shipped for TCRbeta analysis as frozen whole blood, isolated PBMCs, or DNA extracted from either sample type. This specimen comes from a study of blood T cell repertoires in COVID-19 (dated by TCRdb to about 2020). A note on the overall study: Samples from collaborators originated in the United States, Italy and Spain and spanned both the acute and convalescent phases of COVID-19. A freely available public database, intended as a resource for researchers studying the immune response to SARS-CoV-2, is where the repertoires were released. Where available, HLA class I and class II types were taken from metadata supplied by the sample provider and were not determined by assay-based typing. The sample metadata nearly always contained a de-identified subject ID, COVID-19 status, age in years and sex. The samples were drawn from the first 160 participants of the ongoing ImmuneRACE study and from roughly 1,300 subjects provided by 6 global collaborators. Deeply sampled blood TCRbeta repertoires from subjects exposed to, actively infected with, or recovered from COVID-19 were included in the dataset. The prospective study material was composed of cDNA or gDNA derived from T cells, B-cell-depleted T cells, or PBMCs.

Overall study outcomes, separate from this receptor: The quantity of clinical and demographic metadata differed by source and by participant and was supplied without curation.

The receptor comes from a man in his forties or fifties with active or convalescent COVID-19. The sample taken for sequencing was peripheral blood.

The DNA is as follows: TGTGCCAGCAGTTACTCGACCGGGACAGGGATATACAATGAGCAGTTCTTC. Its protein reads: CASSYSTGTGIYNEQFF. The rearrangement joined TRBV6-2 or TRBV6-3 to TRBJ2-1; TRBD1 fits 9 bases in the junction. From cysteine to phenylalanine, the CDR3 is 17 amino acids long. Only the CDR3 DNA stays, 51 bases, in frame from base 1. The germline V gene yields MNHEY for CDR1 and SVGEGT for CDR2. Here V drops 0 bases and J drops 4 bases, and the junction holds 7 bases not matched to any gene.